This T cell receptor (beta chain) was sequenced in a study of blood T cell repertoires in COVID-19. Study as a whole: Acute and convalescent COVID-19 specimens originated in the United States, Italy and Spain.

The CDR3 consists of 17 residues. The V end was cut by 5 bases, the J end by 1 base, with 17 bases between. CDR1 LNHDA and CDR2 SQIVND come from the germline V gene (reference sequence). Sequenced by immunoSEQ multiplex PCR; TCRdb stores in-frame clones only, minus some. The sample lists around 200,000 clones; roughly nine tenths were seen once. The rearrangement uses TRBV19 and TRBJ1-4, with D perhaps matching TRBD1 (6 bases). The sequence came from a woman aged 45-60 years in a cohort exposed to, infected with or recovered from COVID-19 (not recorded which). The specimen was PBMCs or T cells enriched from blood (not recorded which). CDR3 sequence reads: CASSLQGRGETNEKLFF. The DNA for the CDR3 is TGTGCCAGTAGTCTCCAGGGGCGAGGGGAAACTAATGAAAAACTGTTTTTT.